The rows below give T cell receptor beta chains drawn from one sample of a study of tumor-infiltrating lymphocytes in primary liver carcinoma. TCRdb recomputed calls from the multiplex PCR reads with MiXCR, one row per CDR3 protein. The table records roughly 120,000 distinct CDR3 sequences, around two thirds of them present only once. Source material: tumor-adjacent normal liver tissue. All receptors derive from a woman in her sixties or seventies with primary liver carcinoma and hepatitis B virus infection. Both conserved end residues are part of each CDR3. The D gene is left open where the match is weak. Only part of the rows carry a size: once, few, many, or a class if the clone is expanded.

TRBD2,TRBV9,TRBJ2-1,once,TGTGCCAGCAGCGTTAGCGGGATATCCTACAATGAGCAGTTCTTC,CASSVSGISYNEQFF
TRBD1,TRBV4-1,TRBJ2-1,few,TGCGCCAGCAGCGTCGACAGGGGCTCCTACAATGAGCAATTCTTC,CASSVDRGSYNEQFF
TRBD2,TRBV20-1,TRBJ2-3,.,TGCAGTGCTTTGGATCCCGGGACTAGCGGGAGCACAGATACGCAGTATTTT,CSALDPGTSGSTDTQYF
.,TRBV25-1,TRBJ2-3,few,TGTGCCAGCAGTTTTAATTTTGCACAGTATTTT,CASSFNFAQYF
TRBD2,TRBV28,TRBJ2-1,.,TGTGCCGGCAGTTTACCCGGACTAGCGGGACGAAATGAGCAGTTCTTC,CAGSLPGLAGRNEQFF
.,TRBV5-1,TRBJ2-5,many,TGCGCCAGCAGCTTATCGACAGCTAAACAAGAGACCCAGTACTTC,CASSLSTAKQETQYF
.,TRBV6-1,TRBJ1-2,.,TGTGCCAGCAATGAAAATGTGGCGGATGATGGCTACACCTTC,CASNENVADDGYTF
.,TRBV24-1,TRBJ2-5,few,TGTGCCACCAGTGATTTGCAAGGTCCAGAGACCCAGTACTTC,CATSDLQGPETQYF
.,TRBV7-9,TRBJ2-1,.,TGTGCCAGCAGCTTCGGGTCCTACAATGAGCAGTCCTTC,CASSFGSYNEQSF
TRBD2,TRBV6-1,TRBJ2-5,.,TGTGTCAGCAGTATTCGAGCGGGAGGGCTAGGCTTGGAGACCCAGTACTTC,CVSSIRAGGLGLETQYF
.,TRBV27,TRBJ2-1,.,TGTGCCAGCAACTCTCGGACTCACAATGAGCAGTTCTTC,CASNSRTHNEQFF
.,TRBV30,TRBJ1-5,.,TGTGTCTGGAGTAATTCGGCAGGGTGTTATCAGCCCCAGCATTTT,CVWSNSAGCYQPQHF
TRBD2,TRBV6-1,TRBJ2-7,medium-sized,TGTGCCAGCAGTGAAGTGGCCGGGGGGGAGTTCTTGTACGAGCAGTACTTC,CASSEVAGGEFLYEQYF
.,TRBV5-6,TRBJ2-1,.,TGTGCCAGTCAAGACCGGGGGAGCTTTTACAATGAGCAGTTCTTC,CASQDRGSFYNEQFF
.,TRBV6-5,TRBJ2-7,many,TGTGCCAGCAGAGAGAGGGGGGGTGAGCAGTACTTC,CASRERGGEQYF
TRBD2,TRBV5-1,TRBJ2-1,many,TGCGCCAGCAGCTTGAGTGCGGGAGTGGGTGGTGAGCAGTTCTTC,CASSLSAGVGGEQFF
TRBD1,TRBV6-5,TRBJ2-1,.,TGTGCCAGGAGTAACGAGGACAGGCGCAATAAGCAGTTCTTC,CARSNEDRRNKQFF
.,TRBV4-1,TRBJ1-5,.,TGCGCCAGCAGCCAACCATTTTCGGACCCCAATGAGCCCCAGCATTTT,CASSQPFSDPNEPQHF
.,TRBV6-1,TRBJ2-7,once,TGTGCCAGCAGTCATCCGGCAGACAGAGCCCACGGGCAGTACTTC,CASSHPADRAHGQYF
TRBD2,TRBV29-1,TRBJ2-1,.,TGCAGCGTTGAGGGACTAGCGACCGACAATGGGCAGTTGTTT,CSVEGLATDNGQLF
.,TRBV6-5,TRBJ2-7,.,TGTGCCAGCAGTTACGGCGCGTTTGGCTACGAGCAGTACTTC,CASSYGAFGYEQYF
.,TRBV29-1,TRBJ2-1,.,TGCAGTGTTGAAGATCGGGTCTCCCGAACCTACAATGAGCAGTTCTTC,CSVEDRVSRTYNEQFF
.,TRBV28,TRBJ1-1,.,TGTGCCAGCAGTTTTGGGAGGCTGCAGGGCCCCGACACTGAAGCTTTCTTT,CASSFGRLQGPDTEAFF
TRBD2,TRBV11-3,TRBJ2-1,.,TGTGCCAGCAGTTTAAGATCCGGACTAGCAGCATACAATGAGCTGTTCTTC,CASSLRSGLAAYNELFF
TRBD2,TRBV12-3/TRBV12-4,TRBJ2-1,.,TGTGCCAGGAGTACCACCGGGACTAGCGGGAGAAACGAGCAGTTCTTC,CARSTTGTSGRNEQFF
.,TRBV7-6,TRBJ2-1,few,TGTGCCAGCAGCCCGAATCGGGGATCTTACAATGAGCAGTTCTTC,CASSPNRGSYNEQFF
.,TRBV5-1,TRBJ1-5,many,TGCGCCAGCAGCTTGGGATCTGGGGATCAGCCCCAGCATTTT,CASSLGSGDQPQHF
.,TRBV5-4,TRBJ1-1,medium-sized,TGTGCCAGCAGCTTGATTACTTTGGGTGACACTGAAGCTTTCTTT,CASSLITLGDTEAFF
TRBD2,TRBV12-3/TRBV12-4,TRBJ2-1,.,TGTGTCAGCAGTTTATGGACTAGTGGATACAATGAGCAGTTCTTC,CVSSLWTSGYNEQFF
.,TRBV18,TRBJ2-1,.,TGTGCCAGCTCACCCTTGGACAGCTACAATGAGCAGTTCTTC,CASSPLDSYNEQFF
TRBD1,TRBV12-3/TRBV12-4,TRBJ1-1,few,TGTGCCAGCGTCCAGGGGGCGGCGTTCGCTGAAGCTTTCTTT,CASVQGAAFAEAFF
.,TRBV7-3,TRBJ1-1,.,TGTGCCAGCAGCTTAGGACGTGTCGGGCTTCGCACTGAAGTTTTCTTT,CASSLGRVGLRTEVFF
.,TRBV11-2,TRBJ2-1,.,TGTGCCAGCCGGCTCGGTACGGACAATGAGCAATTCTTC,CASRLGTDNEQFF
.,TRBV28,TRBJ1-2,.,TGTGCCAGCAAGGACAAGGGGGGAACTAACTATGGCTACACCTTC,CASKDKGGTNYGYTF
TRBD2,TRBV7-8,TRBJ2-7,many,TGTGCCAGCAGTCCGGGACTAGCGGGAGGGCGGTCCTACGAGCAGTACTTC,CASSPGLAGGRSYEQYF
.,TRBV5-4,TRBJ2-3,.,TGTGCCAGCGGCTCGGGGCTAGCAAGGGGGATGACTAGCACAGATACGCAGTATTTT,CASGSGLARGMTSTDTQYF
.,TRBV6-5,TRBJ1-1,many,TGTGCCAGCAGCCTCCGGCGGACGCTGTACGTGAACACTGAAGCTTTCTTT,CASSLRRTLYVNTEAFF
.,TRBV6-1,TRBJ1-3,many,TGTGCCAGCAGTGAAGGGACCTTTGTGGCTGGAAACACCATATATTTT,CASSEGTFVAGNTIYF
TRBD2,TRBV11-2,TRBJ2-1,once,TGTGCCAGCAGCAGCGGGAGTCTCAATGAGCTGTTCTTC,CASSSGSLNELFF
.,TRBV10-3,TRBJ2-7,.,TGTGCCGTCAGTGAGTCGATCGTCGGGGGTTCCTACGAGCAGTACTTC,CAVSESIVGGSYEQYF
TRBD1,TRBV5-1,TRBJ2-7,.,TGCGCCAGCAGCTTGGTGGACAGGGGCTACGAGCAATACTTC,CASSLVDRGYEQYF
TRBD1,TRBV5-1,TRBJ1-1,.,TGCGCCAGCAGCTCAGCAGGGGGATACACTGAAGCTTTCTTT,CASSSAGGYTEAFF
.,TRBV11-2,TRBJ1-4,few,TGTGCCAACAGCTTCCGGGACGAAGGTGAAAAACTGTTTTTT,CANSFRDEGEKLFF
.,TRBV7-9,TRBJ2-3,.,TGTGCCAGCAGCTTAAGGTTAGCGGACTCAGATATGCAGTATTTT,CASSLRLADSDMQYF
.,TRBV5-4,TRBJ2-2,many,TGTGCCAGCAGCCCCCCAAGCGGGACCGGGGAGCTGTTTTTT,CASSPPSGTGELFF
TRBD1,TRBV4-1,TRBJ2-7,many,TGCGCCAGCAGCCCACCCGGTGGGGACAGGATACTCTGGGGGCAGTACTTC,CASSPPGGDRILWGQYF
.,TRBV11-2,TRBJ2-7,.,TGTGCCAGCAGCTGTCACCTGGGGCAGATTTACGGGCAGTACTTC,CASSCHLGQIYGQYF
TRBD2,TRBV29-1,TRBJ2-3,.,TGCAGCGTTGGCGGGACTAGCGTAAAGAGGAGAGATGCGCAGTATTTT,CSVGGTSVKRRDAQYF
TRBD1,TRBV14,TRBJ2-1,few,TGTGCCAGCAGCCAACATCCGGGACAGGTGGTCAATGAGCAGTTCTTC,CASSQHPGQVVNEQFF
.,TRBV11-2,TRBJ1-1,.,TGTGCCAGCAGTCCGGGGGGGAGGGCCGTCACTGAAGCTTTCTTT,CASSPGGRAVTEAFF
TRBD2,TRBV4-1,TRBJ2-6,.,TGCGCCAGTAGCCAGGCGGGAGCCTCCTCTGGGGCCAACGTCCTGATTTTC,CASSQAGASSGANVLIF
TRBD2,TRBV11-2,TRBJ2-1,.,TGTGCCAGCGGTAGCGGGAGGCACAATGAGCAGTTCTTC,CASGSGRHNEQFF
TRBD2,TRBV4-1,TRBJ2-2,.,TGCGCCAGCAGCCGAGGCTGGGGGAGGGGAAACACCAGGGAACTGTTTTTT,CASSRGWGRGNTRELFF